These T cell receptor beta chains were read from a single sample in a study of blood T cell repertoires in COVID-19. Sequencing was performed with immunoSEQ multiplex PCR; in TCRdb, only in-frame clones are kept and a portion is missing. This repertoire shows 350,000 to 400,000 clones, approximately 90% found once; its top ten account for 0.8% to 0.9%. The sample consisted of PBMCs or T cells enriched from blood (not recorded which). Receptors originate from a woman between 40 and 55 years old who had been exposed to COVID-19. Both conserved end residues are part of each CDR3. The D gene is left open where the match is weak. Not every row has a clone size; where given, it reads once, few, many or a size class.

J gene: TRBJ2-1; clone size: -; V gene: TRBV6-2/TRBV6-3; D gene: TRBD2; CDR3 DNA: TGTGCCAGCAGTTACAGCGGGGGGTACAATGAGCAGTTCTTC; CDR3 protein: CASSYSGGYNEQFF
J gene: TRBJ2-2; clone size: -; V gene: TRBV4-3; D gene: -; CDR3 DNA: TGCGCCAGCAGCCAAGAGGGGGCCTTAGAGTCCGGGGAGCTGTTTTTT; CDR3 protein: CASSQEGALESGELFF
J gene: TRBJ2-3; clone size: -; V gene: TRBV6-5; D gene: TRBD1; CDR3 DNA: TGTGCCAGCAGTTCTGCAGGGGGTGGTGGGACAGATACGCAGTATTTT; CDR3 protein: CASSSAGGGGTDTQYF
J gene: TRBJ1-1; clone size: -; V gene: TRBV7-3; D gene: -; CDR3 DNA: TGTGCCAGCAGCCCCGACTCGGGGTCTCTGGGGGGAGGCACTGAAGCTTTCTTT; CDR3 protein: CASSPDSGSLGGGTEAFF
J gene: TRBJ2-7; clone size: -; V gene: TRBV7-2; D gene: -; CDR3 DNA: TGTGCCAGCAGCCTCCTATGGAGTCCCAGCTCCTCCTACGAGCAGTACTTC; CDR3 protein: CASSLLWSPSSSYEQYF
J gene: TRBJ2-7; clone size: -; V gene: TRBV6-5; D gene: TRBD1; CDR3 DNA: TGTGCCTCCAAATTAGGGGGCATCTACGAGCAGTACTTC; CDR3 protein: CASKLGGIYEQYF
J gene: TRBJ1-1; clone size: -; V gene: TRBV15; D gene: TRBD1; CDR3 DNA: TGTGCCACCAGCCAGCGGACAGGGGGTACTGAAGCTTTCTTT; CDR3 protein: CATSQRTGGTEAFF
J gene: TRBJ1-5; clone size: once; V gene: TRBV6-5; D gene: -; CDR3 DNA: TGTGCCAGCATGGCTGGGCAGAGCAATCAGCCCCAGCATTTT; CDR3 protein: CASMAGQSNQPQHF
J gene: TRBJ2-3; clone size: -; V gene: TRBV6-2/TRBV6-3; D gene: -; CDR3 DNA: TGTGCCAGCAGTTACTCGACTAGTTCAGATACGCAGTATTTT; CDR3 protein: CASSYSTSSDTQYF
J gene: TRBJ2-1; clone size: -; V gene: TRBV11-3; D gene: -; CDR3 DNA: TGTGCCAGCAGCCCAAAGTGGTCCCCCGGAGCCTACAATGAGCAGTTCTTC; CDR3 protein: CASSPKWSPGAYNEQFF
J gene: TRBJ1-2; clone size: -; V gene: TRBV5-1; D gene: TRBD1; CDR3 DNA: TGCGCCAGCAGCTTGGAACCCGGGACAGCCTATGGCTACACCTTC; CDR3 protein: CASSLEPGTAYGYTF
J gene: TRBJ1-2; clone size: -; V gene: TRBV7-2; D gene: -; CDR3 DNA: TGTGCCAGCAGCTTAGCCCACCTGGCGGGGGGGTCGAACGGCTACACCTTC; CDR3 protein: CASSLAHLAGGSNGYTF
J gene: TRBJ2-3; clone size: -; V gene: TRBV5-1; D gene: -; CDR3 DNA: TGCGCCAGCAGCTTGTCAGGGATCACAGATACGCAGTATTTT; CDR3 protein: CASSLSGITDTQYF
J gene: TRBJ2-2; clone size: -; V gene: TRBV5-4; D gene: TRBD1; CDR3 DNA: TGTGCCAGCAGCCAACCGGGACAGGGCTTCACCGGGGAGCTGTTTTTT; CDR3 protein: CASSQPGQGFTGELFF
J gene: TRBJ1-5; clone size: -; V gene: TRBV7-2; D gene: TRBD1; CDR3 DNA: TGTGCCAGCAGCTCGGGACAGGGCAATCAGCCCCAGCATTTT; CDR3 protein: CASSSGQGNQPQHF
J gene: TRBJ1-4; clone size: -; V gene: TRBV12-1; D gene: -; CDR3 DNA: TGTGCCAGCAGCTTTCGTGACAGAACGCGAATGGCAACTAATGAAAAACTGTTTTTT; CDR3 protein: CASSFRDRTRMATNEKLFF
J gene: TRBJ2-7; clone size: few; V gene: TRBV6-5; D gene: -; CDR3 DNA: TGTGCCAGCAGGGGCAAGCCCTCCTACGAGCAGTACTTC; CDR3 protein: CASRGKPSYEQYF
J gene: TRBJ1-2; clone size: -; V gene: TRBV6-5; D gene: TRBD1; CDR3 DNA: TGTGCCAGCAGGGACCGGGACAGGGGTGGCTACACCTTC; CDR3 protein: CASRDRDRGGYTF